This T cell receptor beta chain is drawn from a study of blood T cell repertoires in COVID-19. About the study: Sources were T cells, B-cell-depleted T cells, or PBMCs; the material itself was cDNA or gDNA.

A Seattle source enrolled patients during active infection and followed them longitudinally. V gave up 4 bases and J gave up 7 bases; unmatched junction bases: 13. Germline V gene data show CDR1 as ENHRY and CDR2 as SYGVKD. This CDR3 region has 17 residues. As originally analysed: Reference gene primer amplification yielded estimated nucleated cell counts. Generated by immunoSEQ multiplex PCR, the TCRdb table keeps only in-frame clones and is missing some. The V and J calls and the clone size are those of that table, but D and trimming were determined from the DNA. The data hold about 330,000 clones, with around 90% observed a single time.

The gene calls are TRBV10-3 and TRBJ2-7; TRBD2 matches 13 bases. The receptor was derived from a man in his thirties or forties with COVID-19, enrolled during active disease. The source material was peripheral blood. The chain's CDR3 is CAISGVGILAGGSEQYF. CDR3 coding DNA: TGTGCCATCAGTGGGGTGGGGATACTAGCGGGAGGGAGTGAGCAGTACTTC.